A single sample gave rise to the 8 T cell receptor beta chains below, sequenced in a study of OX40 agonist ivuxolimab in advanced cancers. The method was immunoSEQ multiplex PCR; TCRdb's version includes in-frame clones alone and lacks a portion of them. The repertoire holds about 28,000 clones, with roughly 79% as singletons. The material sequenced was CD4+ or CD8+ T cells sorted from blood, taken in a trial of the OX40 agonist ivuxolimab. The receptors originated from an adult with an advanced solid tumor such as melanoma, head and neck, liver or kidney cancer.

Concerning this clone itself: The junction and the germline gene differ at one end; a read error may be behind it. This chain connects TRBV11-2 to TRBJ1-1, with 7 bases identical to TRBD1. This CDR3 is built from 16 residues. Germline assignment: CDR1 SGHAT and CDR2 FQNNGV. In DNA, the CDR3 is TGCGCCAGCACCCGGGACAGTGGGAGAGGTGGCACTGAAGCTTTCTTT. Translation: CASTRDSGRGGTEAFF.

The chain combines TRBV7-9 with TRBJ1-4; TRBD1 matches at 9 bases. The length of the CDR3 is 16 residues. Germline-derived CDR1 and CDR2 are SEHNR and FQNEAQ (reference sequence). Trimming cost V 4 bases and J 6 bases; bases outside gene matches: 9. For the CDR3, the DNA is TGTGCCAGCAGCTATAAGCCGGACAGGGGAGATGAAAAACTGTTTTTT. Its protein product is CASSYKPDRGDEKLFF.

The chain couples TRBV7-9 to TRBJ2-1; D might be TRBD1 (5 bases). Germline assignment: CDR1 SEHNR and CDR2 FQNEAQ (reference sequence). This CDR3 is built from 14 residues. Trimming left V 1 base short and J 10 bases short, with 14 bases between. The CDR3 loop is CASSLVGQGYEQFF. The CDR3 DNA follows: TGTGCCAGCAGCTTAGTCGGGCAGGGATACGAGCAGTTCTTC.

The genes are TRBV4-3 and TRBJ2-1; possible D gene TRBD2, 5 bases. The CDR3 consists of 14 residues. The germline V gene has CDR1 LGHNA and CDR2 YSLEER. Trimming stripped 7 bases from V and 5 bases from J, with 15 bases between. CDR3 DNA sequence: TGCGCCAGCAAAGAGGGAGTCTTCGACAATGAGCAGTTCTTC. Protein product: CASKEGVFDNEQFF.

The chain employs TRBV27 and TRBJ2-7; 13 bases align to TRBD2. The CDR3 runs to 15 residues. The ends lost 6 bases at V and 3 bases at J; junction bases unmatched: 5. Germline V gene lookup returns CDR1 MNHEY and CDR2 SMNVEV (reference sequence). The CDR3 is CASRPGLAGSYEQYF. CDR3 nucleotide sequence: TGTGCCAGCAGACCGGGACTAGCGGGGAGCTACGAGCAGTACTTC.

This chain joins TRBV29-1 and TRBJ1-5; tentative D call: TRBD1 (5 bases). Trimming stripped 1 base from V and 0 bases from J, with 10 bases between. Looked up from germline, CDR1 is SQVTM and CDR2 is ANQGSEA. CDR3 length: 15 amino acids. CDR3 bases: TGCAGCGTTGAAGGGGGACTGAATAGCAATCAGCCCCAGCATTTT. Amino acids: CSVEGGLNSNQPQHF.

J is TRBJ2-3 and V is TRBV14, with 9 bases that match TRBD2. CDR3 size: 17 residues. Germline CDR1 SGHDN, CDR2 FVKESK. V gave up 0 bases and J gave up 2 bases; unmatched junction bases: 6. CDR3 region: CASSQDPGLAYTDTQYF. CDR3 coding DNA: TGTGCCAGCAGCCAAGACCCGGGACTAGCCTACACAGATACGCAGTATTTT. The entire variable domain, with the rest obtained from reference TRBV14 and TRBJ2-3, is as follows: EAGVTQFPSHSVIEKGQTVTLRCDPISGHDNLYWYRRVMGKEIKFLLHFVKESKQDESGMPNNRFLAERTGGTYSTLKVQPAELEDSGVYFCASSQDPGLAYTDTQYFGPGTRLTVL.

The chain uses TRBV6-5 and TRBJ1-6; D unclear. Germline V gene data show CDR1 as MNHEY and CDR2 as SVGAGI. The CDR3 is made up of 13 amino acids. Trimming removed 2 bases from V and 10 bases from J, with 9 bases in between. This chain's CDR3 is CASSYGRSSPLHF. The CDR3, as DNA: TGTGCCAGCAGTTACGGGCGGTCCTCACCCCTCCACTTT.